This T cell receptor beta chain was obtained from a study of long-term antiretroviral therapy in people with HIV. This CDR3 has 14 residues. The trim removed 2 bases at V and 7 bases at J, leaving 8 bases unmatched. Germline values: CDR1 ENHRY, CDR2 SYGVKD. Researchers report immunoSEQ v3.0 was run at survey level. Sequencing used immunoSEQ multiplex PCR; TCRdb keeps in-frame clones, though not all of them. The table includes more than 10,000 clones, about 85% detected once. Specimen: unsorted PBMCs, collected 2.1 years after starting antiretroviral therapy. The TCR was taken from a woman aged 40 to 55 with HIV. This chain connects TRBV10-3 to TRBJ2-7, with 7 nucleotides matching TRBD1. Here the CDR3 reads CAISELQGVGEQYF. CDR3 in DNA: TGTGCCATCAGTGAGCTCCAGGGGGTTGGGGAGCAGTACTTC.